This T cell receptor beta chain was obtained from a study of beta chain features in type 1 diabetes. The isolated RNA, all of it, was reverse transcribed, so expressed TCRB transcripts were what got sequenced. Assay: immunoSEQ multiplex PCR; the TCRdb copy retains only in-frame clones and omits some. This table has hundreds of thousands of clones, roughly a sixth appearing once. V shed 5 bases and J 3 bases; nucleotides not matched to a gene: 8. CDR3 length: 14 residues. Germline-derived CDR1 and CDR2 are SQVTM and ANQGSEA. This chain joins TRBV29-1 and TRBJ2-3; TRBD2 matches at 7 bases. Sequencing was performed on naive CD4+ T cells from blood. This clonotype was obtained from a man between 18 and 35 years old in good health. CDR3 in amino acids: CSVLASGMTDTQYF. For the CDR3, the DNA is TGCAGCGTTTTAGCTAGCGGAATGACAGATACGCAGTATTTT.